The 9 T cell receptor beta chains listed next were all sequenced from one sample in a study of CD8+ T cells in alopecia areata. cDNA serving as the sequencing template came from extracted, reverse transcribed RNA. Some clones are missing from TCRdb's copy, which holds only in-frame ones; the method was immunoSEQ multiplex PCR. The table records 90,000 to 150,000 clones, 35% to 45% of them present only once. Sequencing was performed on CD4+ T cells sorted from blood. Receptors were obtained from a human donor with alopecia areata.

This chain connects TRBV28 to TRBJ2-1; 7 bases are a match to TRBD2. The ends lost 1 base at V and 1 base at J; junction bases unmatched: 7. Germline values: CDR1 MDHEN, CDR2 SYDVKM. The CDR3 extends over 17 amino acids. CDR3 sequence reads: CASSLSAELASYNEQFF. CDR3 DNA: TGTGCCAGCAGTTTATCGGCCGAACTAGCGTCCTACAATGAGCAGTTCTTC.

J is TRBJ2-7 and V is TRBV30; TRBD1 aligns across 8 bases. Germline CDR1 GTSNPN, CDR2 SVGIG (reference sequence). This CDR3 contains 13 residues. Germline trimming cut 5 bases from V and 5 bases from J; bases unmatched to any gene: 8. The CDR3 DNA follows: TGTGCCTGGGGGTGGACAGGGCCCCACGAGCAGTACTTC. Its protein product is CAWGWTGPHEQYF.

This clone was detected only a few times. This CDR3 is CASSQDLAKNIQYF. CDR3 in DNA: TGTGCCAGCAGCCAAGACCTAGCCAAAAACATTCAGTACTTC. The V call is TRBV4-2, the J call TRBJ2-4; D is undetermined. V was trimmed by 0 bases and J by 0 bases, leaving 3 bases between them. Germline values: CDR1 LGHNA, CDR2 YNFKEQ. The CDR3 has 14 residues.

This rearrangement joins TRBV2 to TRBJ1-2; 7 bases agree with TRBD1. J lost 4 bases, V lost 4 bases, and 6 bases had no gene match. The CDR3 loop spans 14 amino acids. Germline V lookup: CDR1 SNHLY, CDR2 FYNNEI. This CDR3 is CASSGTGITYGYTF. The CDR3 DNA reads as TGTGCCAGCAGTGGGACAGGAATTACCTATGGCTACACCTTC. The full variable domain, completed using reference TRBV2 and TRBJ1-2, is EPEVTQTPSHQVTQMGQEVILRCVPISNHLYFYWYRQILGQKVEFLVSFYNNEISEKSEIFDDQFSVERPDGSNFTLKIRSTKLEDSAMYFCASSGTGITYGYTFGSGTRLTVV.

This chain uses TRBV29-1 with TRBJ1-1; 7 bases fit TRBD1. The CDR3 is 14 residues long. Germline V gene lookup returns CDR1 SQVTM and CDR2 ANQGSEA. The V gene end was trimmed by 2 bases and the J gene end by 6 bases; junction bases not matched to a gene: 9. The CDR3 protein is CSVERLEGASEAFF. CDR3 nucleotides: TGCAGCGTTGAAAGGTTGGAGGGGGCGTCTGAAGCTTTCTTT.

This clone was detected only once. The rearrangement uses TRBV7-9 and TRBJ2-3; 11 bases agree with TRBD2. V shed 7 bases and J 3 bases; nucleotides not matched to a gene: 6. The CDR3 extends over 15 amino acids. Germline V gene data show CDR1 as SEHNR and CDR2 as FQNEAQ (reference sequence). The CDR3 is CASKVASGRTDTQYF. DNA for the CDR3: TGTGCCAGCAAGGTGGCTAGCGGGAGGACAGATACGCAGTATTTT.

The V gene is TRBV6-6, the J gene TRBJ2-2; D unresolved. Trimming took off 6 bases at V and 2 bases at J, with 13 bases between the two ends. The CDR3 totals 15 residues. The germline CDR1 and CDR2 sequences are MNHNY and SVGAGI (reference sequence). CDR3 sequence: CASRYIWPNTGELFF. The DNA of the CDR3 is TGTGCCAGCAGATACATTTGGCCTAACACCGGGGAGCTGTTTTTT.

This clone was seen more than once but under ten times. J is TRBJ1-5 and V is TRBV18, with D hard to call. Germline loops: CDR1 KGHSH, CDR2 LQKENI. The CDR3 runs to 13 residues. V lost 3 bases, J lost 2 bases, and 5 bases lay in between. The CDR3 loop reads CASSPPGNQPQHF. CDR3 bases: TGTGCCAGCTCACCCCCGGGCAATCAGCCCCAGCATTTT. Complete variable domain (other parts from reference TRBV18 and TRBJ1-5): NAGVMQNPRHLVRRRGQEARLRCSPMKGHSHVYWYRQLPEEGLKFMVYLQKENIIDESGMPKERFSAEFPKEGPSILRIQQVVRGDSAAYFCASSPPGNQPQHFGDGTRLSIL.

In its sample, this clone was seen a few times. The rearrangement links TRBV29-1 to TRBJ1-5; maybe TRBD1 (5 bases). This CDR3 is 13 amino acids long. Per germline, CDR1 SQVTM and CDR2 ANQGSEA. The V end was cut by 7 bases, the J end by 7 bases, with 17 bases between. The DNA of the CDR3 is TGCAGCGCCGGCGTCCAGGGTGGGCAGCCCCAGCATTTT. Protein product: CSAGVQGGQPQHF. The complete variable domain, with remaining parts taken from reference TRBV29-1 and TRBJ1-5, reads SAVISQKPSRDICQRGTSLTIQCQVDSQVTMMFWYRQQPGQSLTLIATANQGSEATYESGFVIDKFPISRPNLTFSTLTVSNMSPEDSSIYLCSAGVQGGQPQHFGDGTRLSIL.